This T cell receptor (beta chain) came from a study of cytomegalovirus exposure and HLA in healthy donors (dated by TCRdb to 2016 to 2017). For the wider study: In an earlier analysis of fewer than 750 of the donors, approximately 260 Gb of sequence data and 100 million or so unique TCR beta sequences from 150 million to 200 million T cells were reported. Roughly 300 gigabases of sequencing data and approximately 84 million unique TCR sequences were included in an early release covering under 650 HLA-typed donors. Of the 398 genotyped donors, 81% were placed in the genetic ancestry cluster associated with self-reported Caucasian donors. The study was designed to test whether signatures of past pathogen exposure could be identified by cataloging public T cell receptors. The study used immunosequencing to profile the T cell repertoires of about 670 subjects and linked those repertoires to cytomegalovirus serostatus. A separate validation cohort of over 95 different subjects was used in addition to the roughly 700-subject first cohort. To predict cytomegalovirus infection status, the study combined high-throughput TCR immunosequencing, statistical association of individual TCRs with disease status, and machine learning. To study patterns of TCR occurrence, a later analysis re-analyzed previously published TCR beta repertoires from 700 or so donors and added high-resolution HLA genotyping. Rather than drawing on any new phenotypic data, the later analysis identified candidate immune exposures from TCR beta sequences and the way those sequences occurred across donors. An earlier analysis of 587 of the donors used high-throughput TCR beta sequencing to judge whether each TCR beta V gene segment behaved as functional or pseudogenic. Donor age, sex, ethnicity and CMV serostatus were collected together with the repertoire data. A later genetic analysis used genome-wide SNP genotypes for about 65% of the 666 donors, treating that subset as a discovery cohort. Every discovery cohort repertoire had been produced on one sequencing platform. Both class I and class II loci were covered by HLA typing, at four-digit resolution. Typing coverage differed by locus: A, B, C, DRB1 and DQB1 were typed in roughly 620-630 donors, DQA1 in 500 to 550, DPA1 in 600 to 610, and DPB1 in around 440. Roughly 5 DR-DQ haplotypes were handled as single units for association and clustering, since linkage in the cohort was strong. On average, roughly 250,000 unique TCR beta nucleotide sequences were sequenced per donor among several hundred genotyped donors of the cohort, with 15% to 20% of those sequences being non-productive.

The cohort was made up of approximately 700 healthy bone marrow donors. At the time of sampling, all cohort members were nominally healthy, though unrecorded immune exposures were likely present. The donor tested CMV seropositive and was one of the 289 seropositive cohort members. A peripheral blood sample was provided by each donor, and peripheral blood mononuclear cells were used for TCR beta sequencing. The Qiagen DNeasy Blood Extraction Kit was used to extract genomic DNA from the blood cell samples. With regard to this clone: Its antigen specificity is not known. No base-level quality is on record; no much larger clone is a single base apart.

Its CDR3 holds 16 amino acids, cysteine through phenylalanine. CDR3 DNA is the only sequence kept; it has 48 bases, read in frame from the first base. The germline V gene encodes CDR1 LNHDA and CDR2 SQIVND (reference sequence). Germline trimming amounts to 2 bases on V and 0 bases on J, with 4 as the count of junction bases outside the gene matches. Libraries came from the immunoSEQ multiplex PCR assay. For the multiplex PCR, a mixture combining 60 forward primers for TCR Vbeta segments and 13 reverse primers for TCR Jbeta segments was used. The CDR3 region of rearranged TCR beta genes was amplified from genomic DNA by a multiplex PCR assay. The amplified TCR beta libraries were sequenced on the Illumina HiSeq System as 87-base-pair reads. As for the authors' bioinformatics: In a later analysis, tens of millions of unique TCR beta chains were counted across the 666 repertoires, and approximately 11 million of these chains were shared by at least two donors. Raw reads were error-corrected and collapsed into unique sequences by a nearest-neighbor algorithm in which closely related sequences were merged to remove PCR and sequencing errors. To assign V, D and J gene segments, CDR3 sequences were aligned to IMGT reference sequences. For a sequence to be retained, at least a six-nucleotide match to both a V gene segment and a J gene segment was required. A rearrangement counted as productive if the CDR3 had no stop codons and remained in frame with V and J, and every other rearrangement counted as non-productive. Following IMGT convention, CDR3 was defined as the stretch from the second conserved V-encoded cysteine up to the conserved J-encoded phenylalanine. The earlier analysis of 587 of the donors excluded any sequence lacking an unambiguous match to a single V gene segment. In an earlier analysis of roughly 600 of the donors, a V segment was called functional when productive rearrangements were above 56.7%, and segregating when the standard deviation between donors exceeded 5%. A statistical classification framework was built for diagnosing cytomegalovirus status from the catalog of TCR beta chain sequences. V and J gene assignment, in a later analysis, came from comparing TCR nucleotide sequences with IMGT/GENE-DB human TR gene sequences. The TCRdist pipeline was used in a later analysis to assign CDR3 sequences and most-parsimonious VDJ recombination scenarios. A later analysis defined each TCR beta chain by its CDR3 amino acid sequence plus V-gene family, and excluded reads lacking a unique V-gene family. A later analysis removed 550 to 650 highly shared, low-generation-probability nucleotide sequences to deal with suspected cross-contamination and a sequencing artifact. A later analysis calculated a clonal expansion index for each public chain from normalized within-repertoire ranks of inferred template counts. In a later analysis, generation probabilities were computed using a VDJ recombination model fitted to out-of-frame rearrangements, and the results were checked against IGoR. A later analysis scored TCR-TCR, TCR-HLA and TCR-CMV co-occurrence with hypergeometric tests, applying a repertoire-size bias correction to TCR pairs. False discovery rates were estimated in a later analysis by permuting HLA or CMV assignments 20 times. In a later analysis, co-occurring TCRs were grouped using DBSCAN, with TCRdist sequence similarity added in when clustering inside HLA-allele-positive subsets. Repertoires with fewer than 30,000 or more than 120,000 public chains were left out of co-occurrence clustering, as were a few repertoires with anomalous nucleotide sharing. Imported from immuneACCESS, the table was reduced by TCRdb to in-frame sequences with V and J called. These copies leave out some clones; in studies compared against another copy, an unresolved V gene accounts for under half, and the cause of the remainder is not known. V and J calls and clone size are copied from that table; D and trimming were computed from the DNA. The sample has 95,000 to 150,000 clones on record, more than 60% of them singletons. Approximately 13% of the sample goes to the ten largest clones.

Overall study outcomes, separate from this receptor: Roughly uniform sequencing depth across donors was assumed in presence/absence analyses, although this assumption may not hold. Some IMGT-functional V segments, including TRBV6-2 and TRBV6-3, could not be told apart with the 87-base-pair reads, so those segments were excluded. In an earlier analysis of 587 of the donors, most TCR beta V segments appeared in productive rearrangements about 87% or about 30% of the time, broadly matching IMGT annotations. In a later genetic analysis, fewer N-insertions in productive TCRs were reported among donors in an Asian-associated ancestry cluster than the approximately 710-donor mean. The sequencing pipeline was judged likely to have produced a cluster of highly shared sequence variants as a technical artifact. The study listed 150 to 200 TCR beta chains as associated with cytomegalovirus. The only immune exposure information available for the cohort was CMV serostatus. Because some donors lacked HLA typing at each locus, the association tests relied only on the typed subset. Linkage disequilibrium might explain the correlated functional status among segregating V segments, but an unknown experimental factor could not be excluded. The authors suggested that the approach could potentially be generalized to other disease states and immunological phenotypes. In a later analysis, TCR association rates were found to vary across HLA loci, with the most associated TCRs seen for DRB1 alleles and the fewest for HLA-C alleles. In both the original and validation cohorts, the classifier was reported to diagnose cytomegalovirus status with high specificity and sensitivity. While some public TCRs were present in many individuals, most TCR sequences turned up only very rarely across donors. A later analysis reported that several top co-occurrence clusters appeared linked to parvovirus B19, influenza, CMV and Epstein-Barr virus. This cohort had only TCR beta chains sequenced, and the lack of alpha or paired-chain data limited which features could be detected. A later analysis associated 15,000 to 20,000 TCR beta sequences with specific HLA alleles at a false discovery rate of 0.05. A later genetic analysis associated a missense DCLRE1C variant with V-gene and J-gene trimming of TCR beta chains, and an independent cohort replicated the association. In vitro tests confirmed that a few of the cytomegalovirus-associated TCR beta chains recognize cytomegalovirus antigens. According to a later analysis, most CMV-associated TCR beta chains appeared to be HLA-restricted, and the HLA associations seemed to be driven largely by CMV exposure. Because counts were too low, about 18 rarely observed V segments, including chromosome 9 orphons, were excluded from the earlier analysis of 500 to 700 of the donors. A further reported finding was that TCR beta sequences accurately predicted the HLA-A and HLA-B alleles for most subjects in the first cohort. When HLA alleles, especially DR and DQ, strongly co-occurred, attributing TCR associations to individual alleles was difficult. A later analysis found that HLA-associated TCR beta chains were more clonally expanded and had lower generation probabilities than equally common non-associated chains.

This clonotype was obtained from a woman aged 55 to 70 in good health and CMV-seropositive. Input material: PBMCs. The sequence is built from TRBV19 and TRBJ1-5; 7 bases in the junction line up with TRBD1. CDR3 protein: CASSITGVGSNQPQHF. The bases are TGTGCCAGTAGTATAACAGGGGTCGGTAGCAATCAGCCCCAGCATTTT.